What follows are 8 T cell receptor beta chains derived from one specimen sequenced in a study of T cells after yellow fever vaccination. MiXCR, run by TCRdb on the 5' RACE reads, gives a single entry per CDR3 protein. The top ten hold around 17% of the sample, which has some 320,000 distinct CDR3 sequences, approximately 9% seen once. Sequences were derived from PBMCs, sampled on the day of the first yellow fever vaccination. The receptors originated from a man younger than 35 who received the YFV17D yellow fever vaccine.

V gene TRBV5-1 combines with J gene TRBJ2-3; 8 nucleotides match TRBD2. The CDR3 covers 14 residues. The V segment lost 0 bases and the J segment 7 bases; nucleotides outside the gene matches: 4. CDR1 SGHRS and CDR2 YFSETQ come from the germline V gene. In DNA, the CDR3 is TGCGCCAGCAGCTTGGTGACTAGCGTGCATACGCAGTATTTT. It is translated as CASSLVTSVHTQYF.

There are a few counts of this clonotype. V gene TRBV7-6 combines with J gene TRBJ2-7, with a tentative D call TRBD1 (5 bases). The germline V gene has CDR1 SGHVS and CDR2 FNYEAQ. Trimming pared 1 base from V and 2 bases from J, leaving 15 bases between. This CDR3 contains 16 residues. CDR3 in amino acids: CASSLGPGKEAYEQYF. In nucleotides, the CDR3 is TGTGCCAGCAGCTTAGGTCCAGGGAAAGAGGCCTACGAGCAGTACTTC.

The genes are TRBV4-1 and TRBJ2-3, with a possible D match to TRBD1 (6 bases). Per germline, CDR1 MGHRA and CDR2 YSYEKL. V lost 0 bases and J lost 1, with 14 bases in between. This CDR3 spans 17 amino acids. Here the CDR3 DNA reads TGCGCCAGCAGCCAAGAGGGGGCATCACTGGGCACAGATACGCAGTATTTT. This sequence encodes CASSQEGASLGTDTQYF.

At least ten counts were recorded for this clonotype. This chain uses TRBV7-3 with TRBJ2-1; 9 nucleotides agree with TRBD1. Trimming removed 5 bases from V and 4 bases from J; junction bases left unmatched: 6. This CDR3 region has 15 residues. The V gene's germline CDR1 is SGHTA and CDR2 FQGTGA. The CDR3 loop is CASSQSGTGYNEQFF. The CDR3 DNA reads TGTGCCAGCAGCCAATCCGGGACAGGGTACAATGAGCAGTTCTTC.

Concerning this clonotype: No conserved phenylalanine or tryptophan is present at the end of the CDR3, so a read error is the likely explanation. The V gene is TRBV12-3 or TRBV12-4, the J gene TRBJ2-5; TRBD1 aligns across 11 bases. This CDR3 region has 15 residues. V was pared by 7 bases and J by 4 bases, with 8 bases of the junction left unmatched. CDR3 residues: CASTGGTGGGETQYY. The CDR3 DNA reads TGTGCCAGCACTGGGGGGACAGGGGGAGGAGAGACCCAGTACTAC.

This sequence joins TRBV19 and TRBJ2-7; D ambiguous. V lost 5 bases, J lost 2 bases, and 13 bases lay in between. Germline loops: CDR1 LNHDA, CDR2 SQIVND (reference sequence). There are 14 residues in the CDR3. CDR3 DNA: TGTGCCAGTAGTCTCGGTGCAGTCGCCTACGAGCAGTACTTC. It codes for CASSLGAVAYEQYF. Drawing the rest from reference TRBV19 and TRBJ2-7, the complete variable domain is DGGITQSPKYLFRKEGQNVTLSCEQNLNHDAMYWYRQDPGQGLRLIYYSQIVNDFQKGDIAEGYSVSREKKESFPLTVTSAQKNPTAFYLCASSLGAVAYEQYFGPGTRLTVT.

This clonotype was observed a few times. The chain links TRBV30 to TRBJ2-6; 10 bases align to TRBD1. This CDR3 has 15 residues. V shed 5 bases, J shed 3 bases, and the junction held 4 bases outside the gene matches. CDR1 GTSNPN and CDR2 SVGIG come from the germline V gene (reference sequence). The CDR3 nucleotides are TGTGCCTGGCGGACAGGGGGTATTGGGGCCAACGTCCTGACTTTC. Translating gives CAWRTGGIGANVLTF.

J is TRBJ1-3 and V is TRBV20-1; possibly TRBD1 for D (5 bases). The CDR3 has 15 amino acids. From germline, CDR1 is DFQATT and CDR2 SNEGSKA (reference sequence). Trimming took 3 bases from V and 2 from J, leaving 14 bases between them. CDR3 in amino acids: CSASLVTAPGNTIYF. The DNA for the CDR3 is TGCAGTGCTAGCCTCGTGACAGCCCCTGGAAACACCATATATTTT.